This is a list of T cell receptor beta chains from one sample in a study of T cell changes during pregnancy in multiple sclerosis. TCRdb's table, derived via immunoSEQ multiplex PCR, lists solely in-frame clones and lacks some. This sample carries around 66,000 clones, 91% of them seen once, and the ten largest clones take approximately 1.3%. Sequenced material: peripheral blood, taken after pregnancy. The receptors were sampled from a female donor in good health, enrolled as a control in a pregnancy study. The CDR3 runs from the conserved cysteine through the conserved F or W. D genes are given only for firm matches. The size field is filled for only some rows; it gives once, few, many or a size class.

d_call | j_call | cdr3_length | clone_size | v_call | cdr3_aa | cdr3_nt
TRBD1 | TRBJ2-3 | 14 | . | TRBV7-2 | CASSPRTGTDTQYF | TGTGCCAGCAGCCCCCGGACAGGGACAGATACGCAGTATTTT
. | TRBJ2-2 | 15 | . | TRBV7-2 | CASSLGTGNTGELFF | TGTGCCAGCAGCTTGGGGACTGGAAACACCGGGGAGCTGTTTTTT
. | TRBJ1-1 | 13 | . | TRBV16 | CASSVIGHTEAFF | TGTGCCAGCAGCGTCATTGGGCACACTGAAGCTTTCTTT
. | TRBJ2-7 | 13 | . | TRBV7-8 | CASSRRIEREQYF | TGTGCCAGCAGCCGCCGTATAGAACGAGAGCAGTACTTC
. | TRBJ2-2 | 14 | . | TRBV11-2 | CASSLNRVTGELFF | TGTGCCAGCAGCCTGAACAGGGTCACCGGGGAGCTGTTTTTT
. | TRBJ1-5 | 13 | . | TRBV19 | CASLSEGGRPQHF | TGTGCCAGTCTTTCAGAGGGAGGTCGGCCCCAGCATTTT
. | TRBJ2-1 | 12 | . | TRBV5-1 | CASSSNGDEQFF | TGCGCCAGCAGTTCTAACGGGGATGAGCAGTTCTTC
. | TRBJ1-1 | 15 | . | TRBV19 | CASRDGQLGSTEAFF | TGTGCCAGTCGGGATGGCCAGCTGGGAAGCACTGAAGCTTTCTTT
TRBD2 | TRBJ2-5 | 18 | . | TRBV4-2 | CASSPKSASGGPGETQYF | TGTGCCAGCAGCCCGAAATCGGCTAGCGGGGGGCCAGGGGAGACCCAGTACTTC
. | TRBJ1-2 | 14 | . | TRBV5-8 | CASSSQTDDYGYTF | TGTGCCAGCAGCTCCCAGACAGATGACTATGGCTACACCTTC
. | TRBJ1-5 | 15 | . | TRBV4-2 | CASSQVLQEDQPQHF | TGTGCCAGCAGCCAAGTTTTACAGGAAGATCAGCCCCAGCATTTT
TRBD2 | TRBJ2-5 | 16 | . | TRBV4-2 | CASSHGQTSVQETQYF | TGTGCCAGCAGCCACGGGCAGACTAGCGTGCAAGAGACCCAGTACTTC
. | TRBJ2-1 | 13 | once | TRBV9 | CASSVRIVDEQFF | TGTGCCAGCAGCGTACGTATAGTGGATGAGCAGTTCTTC
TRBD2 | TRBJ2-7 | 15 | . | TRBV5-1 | CASSPAAGVSYEQYF | TGCGCCAGCAGCCCTGCCGCGGGGGTTTCCTACGAGCAGTACTTC
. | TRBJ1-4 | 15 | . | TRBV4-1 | CASSQESRTNEKLFF | TGCGCCAGCAGCCAAGAAAGCAGGACTAATGAAAAACTGTTTTTT
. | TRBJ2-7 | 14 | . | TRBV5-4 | CASSSRQGSYEQYF | TGTGCCAGCAGCTCCCGGCAGGGGTCCTACGAGCAGTACTTC
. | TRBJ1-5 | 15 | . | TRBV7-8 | CASIPFSGPNQPQHF | TGTGCCAGCATCCCTTTCTCAGGGCCGAATCAGCCCCAGCATTTT
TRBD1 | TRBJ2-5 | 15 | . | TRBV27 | CASSLSTGEIETQYF | TGTGCCAGCAGTTTATCGACAGGGGAAATAGAGACCCAGTACTTC
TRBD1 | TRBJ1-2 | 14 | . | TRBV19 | CASVTGARNYGYTF | TGTGCCAGCGTGACAGGGGCCCGTAACTATGGCTACACCTTC
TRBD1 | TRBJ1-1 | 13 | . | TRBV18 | CASSRTGDTEAFF | TGTGCCAGCTCACGGACAGGGGACACTGAAGCTTTCTTT
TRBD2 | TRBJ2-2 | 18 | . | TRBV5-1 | CASSLGASGLRNGGELFF | TGCGCCAGCAGCTTGGGGGCTAGCGGGTTAAGAAACGGCGGGGAGCTGTTTTTT
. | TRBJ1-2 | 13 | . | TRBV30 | CAWSLGGADGYTF | TGTGCCTGGAGCCTAGGGGGTGCTGATGGCTACACCTTC
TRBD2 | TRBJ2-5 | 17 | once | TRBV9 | CASSVGYVWASGETQYF | TGTGCCAGCAGCGTAGGATACGTGTGGGCTAGCGGAGAGACCCAGTACTTC
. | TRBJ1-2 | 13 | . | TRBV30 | CAWSVGHSYGYTF | TGTGCCTGGAGTGTGGGACACAGCTATGGCTACACCTTC
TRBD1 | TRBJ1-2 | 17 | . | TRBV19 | CASSQFPSSTGGYGYTF | TGTGCCAGTAGCCAATTCCCTTCTTCAACAGGGGGCTATGGCTACACCTTC